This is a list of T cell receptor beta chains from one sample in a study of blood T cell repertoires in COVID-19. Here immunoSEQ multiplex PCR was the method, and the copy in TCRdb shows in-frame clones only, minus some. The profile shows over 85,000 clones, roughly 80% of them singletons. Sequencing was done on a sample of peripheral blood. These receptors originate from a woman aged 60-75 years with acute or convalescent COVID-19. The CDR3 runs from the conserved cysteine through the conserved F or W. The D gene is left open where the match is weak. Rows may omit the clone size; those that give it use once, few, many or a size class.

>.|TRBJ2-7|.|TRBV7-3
CASSPGDPYEQYF
TGTGCCAGCAGTCCAGGGGACCCCTACGAGCAGTACTTC
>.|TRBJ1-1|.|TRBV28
CASSLGRARNTEAFF
TGTGCCAGCAGTTTAGGGCGGGCCCGGAACACTGAAGCTTTCTTT
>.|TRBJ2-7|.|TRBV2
CASSVWGIEQYF
TGTGCCAGCAGTGTTTGGGGCATCGAGCAGTACTTC
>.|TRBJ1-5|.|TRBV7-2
CASSSNLLGGSNQPQHF
TGTGCCAGCAGCTCAAATCTGCTAGGGGGAAGCAATCAGCCCCAGCATTTT
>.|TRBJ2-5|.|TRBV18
CASSPPTPSRETQYF
TGTGCCAGCTCACCGCCAACTCCATCACGAGAGACCCAGTACTTC
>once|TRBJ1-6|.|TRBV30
CAWKAGSPLHF
TGTGCCTGGAAAGCGGGCTCACCCCTCCACTTT
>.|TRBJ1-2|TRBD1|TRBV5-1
CASSIPGQSLYGYTF
TGCGCCAGCAGCATACCGGGACAGAGTCTCTATGGCTACACCTTC
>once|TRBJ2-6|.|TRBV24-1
CATSDHQGTGANVLTF
TGTGCCACCAGTGATCACCAGGGAACTGGGGCCAACGTCCTGACTTTC
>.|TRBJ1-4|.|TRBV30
CAWVRQGGEKLFF
TGTGCCTGGGTGCGGCAGGGAGGGGAAAAACTGTTTTTT
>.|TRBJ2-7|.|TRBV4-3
CASSPFGGGYEQYF
TGCGCCAGCAGCCCCTTCGGGGGAGGCTACGAGCAGTACTTC
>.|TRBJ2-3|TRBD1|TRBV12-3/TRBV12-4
CASSPGQGHTF
TGTGCCAGCTCCCCGGGACAGGGGCATACTTTT
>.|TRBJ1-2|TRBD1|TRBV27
CASRRQGNNYGYTF
TGTGCCAGCAGGAGACAGGGTAATAACTATGGCTACACCTTC
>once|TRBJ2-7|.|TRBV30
CAWSAAYEQYF
TGTGCCTGGAGTGCAGCCTACGAGCAGTACTTC
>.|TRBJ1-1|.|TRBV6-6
CASSTRAEAFF
TGTGCCAGCAGTACCCGGGCTGAAGCTTTCTTT
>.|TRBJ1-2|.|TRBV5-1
CASSPWRDAGKGYTF
TGCGCCAGCAGCCCCTGGCGTGATGCAGGGAAGGGCTACACCTTC
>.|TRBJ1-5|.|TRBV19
CASSMQGRLGPQHF
TGTGCCAGTAGTATGCAGGGGCGCCTTGGGCCCCAGCATTTT